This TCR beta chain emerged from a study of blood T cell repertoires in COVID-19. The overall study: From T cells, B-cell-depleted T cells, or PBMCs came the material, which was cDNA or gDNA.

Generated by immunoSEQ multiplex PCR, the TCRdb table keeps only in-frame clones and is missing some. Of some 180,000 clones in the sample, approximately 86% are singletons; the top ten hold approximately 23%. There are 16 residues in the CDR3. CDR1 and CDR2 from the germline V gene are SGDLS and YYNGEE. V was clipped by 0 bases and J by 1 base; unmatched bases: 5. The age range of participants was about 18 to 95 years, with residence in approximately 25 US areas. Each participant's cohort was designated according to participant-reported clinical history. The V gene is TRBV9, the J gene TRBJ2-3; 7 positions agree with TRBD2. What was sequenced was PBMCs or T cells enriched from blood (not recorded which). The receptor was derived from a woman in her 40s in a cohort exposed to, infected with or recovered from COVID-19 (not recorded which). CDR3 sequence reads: CASSVDQRGGTDTQYF. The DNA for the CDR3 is TGTGCCAGCAGCGTAGATCAGCGGGGAGGCACAGATACGCAGTATTTT.